A selection of T cell receptor beta chains follows, all from one sample in a study of blood T cell repertoires in COVID-19. The table came from immunoSEQ multiplex PCR; TCRdb's copy has only in-frame clones and leaves some out. The sample consists of about 140,000 clones, around 81% of them appearing once. Sequenced input: peripheral blood. The receptors were gathered from a human donor in a cohort sampled during active COVID-19. CDR3s include the opening cysteine and the closing phenylalanine or tryptophan. A D gene is named only where the DNA matches it firmly. Size is stated for part of the rows, as once, few or many counts, or as a class when the clone is expanded.

.,TRBV7-2,.,TRBJ1-1,TGTGCCAGCAGCTTAAATGCCCCGGGGACTGAAGCTTTCTTT,CASSLNAPGTEAFF
.,TRBV27,.,TRBJ2-5,TGTGCCAGCAGTTTAAGTGGAGAAGAGACCCAGTACTTC,CASSLSGEETQYF
few,TRBV18,TRBD2,TRBJ2-3,TGTGCCAGCTCACCGGGACTAAGCACAGATACGCAGTATTTT,CASSPGLSTDTQYF
.,TRBV19,TRBD1,TRBJ2-3,TGTGCCAGTAGTAAACTGAGGGGGCGAACAGATACGCAGTATTTT,CASSKLRGRTDTQYF
.,TRBV7-9,TRBD2,TRBJ2-7,TGTGCCAGCAGTCGATCATGGGAGACTAGCGGGACCCAAGAGCAGTACTTC,CASSRSWETSGTQEQYF
.,TRBV7-3,.,TRBJ1-5,TGTGCCAGCAGCTTTCGAGACAGAGGATATAGCAATCAGCCCCAGCATTTT,CASSFRDRGYSNQPQHF
medium-sized,TRBV7-6,TRBD1,TRBJ2-6,TGTGCCAGCAGCTCTACAGGGGATCCTGGGGCCAACGTCCTGACTTTC,CASSSTGDPGANVLTF
.,TRBV19,.,TRBJ1-2,TGTGCCAGTAGTATTGCGAAACAGGGCTACACCTTC,CASSIAKQGYTF
.,TRBV5-1,.,TRBJ2-7,TGCGCCAGCAGCTTGTCCCCGTCGGACGAGCAGTACTTC,CASSLSPSDEQYF
.,TRBV6-1,TRBD1,TRBJ2-7,TGTGCCAGCAGTGAAGCCCCCACAGGGGTTCTCTACGAGCAGTACTTC,CASSEAPTGVLYEQYF
.,TRBV2,TRBD1,TRBJ1-1,TGTGCCAGCAGCCGGGGAACAGGGGGTTTGACCACTGAAGCTTTCTTT,CASSRGTGGLTTEAFF
.,TRBV19,.,TRBJ1-1,TGTGCCAGTAGTACTGCAGGGTATGATGGCACTGAAGCTTTCTTT,CASSTAGYDGTEAFF
.,TRBV3-1/TRBV3-2,TRBD1,TRBJ1-1,TGTGCCAGCAGCCAACGACAGGGAACGGGGAACACTGAAGCTTTCTTT,CASSQRQGTGNTEAFF
.,TRBV13,TRBD2,TRBJ2-1,TGTGCCAGTTTAACTAGCGGGAGAAGAAATGAGCAGTTCTTC,CASLTSGRRNEQFF
.,TRBV19,TRBD1,TRBJ2-2,TGTGCCAGTACCCGCGAGGACAGGGATAACGGGGAGCTGTTTTTT,CASTREDRDNGELFF
.,TRBV6-6,TRBD2,TRBJ2-7,TGTGCCAGCAGTCCCGGACTAGCGGGGCCAACCTACGAGCAGTACTTC,CASSPGLAGPTYEQYF
.,TRBV6-2/TRBV6-3,.,TRBJ1-5,TGTGCCAGCAGTTCCGTGGCGGAGTATAGCAATCAGCCCCAGCATTTT,CASSSVAEYSNQPQHF
.,TRBV15,TRBD1,TRBJ1-2,TGTGCCACCAGCAGAGATCCGAGGACAGGGAATCACTATGGCTACACCTTC,CATSRDPRTGNHYGYTF
.,TRBV6-5,TRBD1,TRBJ1-2,TGTGCCAGCAGAGCTTTACAGGGGAGCTATGGCTACACCTTC,CASRALQGSYGYTF
.,TRBV6-5,.,TRBJ2-2,TGTGCCAGCTTAGAGTCAGGAACGAACACCGGGGAGCTGTTTTTT,CASLESGTNTGELFF
once,TRBV28,TRBD2,TRBJ2-2,TGTGCCAGCAACTGGGGCGGGAGATCCGGGGAGCTGTTTTTT,CASNWGGRSGELFF
.,TRBV27,.,TRBJ1-1,TGTGCCAGCAGTCTCTCCCCCGGTGAAACTGAAGCTTTCTTT,CASSLSPGETEAFF
.,TRBV24-1,.,TRBJ2-1,TGTGCCACCAGTGCCTATAGCGGAACCTACAATGAGCAGTTCTTC,CATSAYSGTYNEQFF
.,TRBV14,TRBD1,TRBJ1-6,TGTGCCAGCAGCCAGAGGACAGGGGTCGGTTCACCCCTCCACTTT,CASSQRTGVGSPLHF
.,TRBV6-4,TRBD2,TRBJ2-1,TGTGCCAGCAGTGACTCGTGGACTAGCCGCAATGAGCAGTTCTTC,CASSDSWTSRNEQFF
.,TRBV27,TRBD1,TRBJ2-6,TGTGCCAGCAGTTTATGGGGCCTTTCGTGGACAGGGGCTGGGGCCAACGTCCTGACTTTC,CASSLWGLSWTGAGANVLTF
few,TRBV12-3/TRBV12-4,.,TRBJ2-5,TGTGCCAGCAGTTTGTTTAGCCAAGAGACCCAGTACTTC,CASSLFSQETQYF
.,TRBV9,TRBD1,TRBJ1-5,TGTGCCAGCAGCCCGGGACAGGGTAGTCAGCCCCAGCATTTT,CASSPGQGSQPQHF
.,TRBV5-1,TRBD1,TRBJ1-3,TGCGCCAGCAGCGAACAACCCCAGGGGGCAGCTGGAAACACCATATATTTT,CASSEQPQGAAGNTIYF
.,TRBV6-5,.,TRBJ1-1,TGTGCCAGCAGCTACTTTGACAGGCCGAACACTGAAGCTTTCTTT,CASSYFDRPNTEAFF
.,TRBV11-1,.,TRBJ1-1,TGTGCCAGCACCCAGGACAGAGTGAACACTGAAGCTTTCTTT,CASTQDRVNTEAFF
.,TRBV5-1,TRBD2,TRBJ2-2,TGCGCCAGCAGCCCGACTAGCGGGAGGCACACCGGGGAGCTGTTTTTT,CASSPTSGRHTGELFF
few,TRBV20-1,.,TRBJ2-7,TGCAGTGCTGCGGCGGCCTACGAGCAGTACTTC,CSAAAAYEQYF
.,TRBV5-1,TRBD1,TRBJ1-1,TGCGCCAGCAGCTCGACAGGGGGCACGAACACTGAAGCTTTCTTT,CASSSTGGTNTEAFF
.,TRBV5-4,TRBD1,TRBJ2-7,TGTGCCAGCAGCACCTACAGGGGGTCCGCCTACGAGCAGTACTTC,CASSTYRGSAYEQYF
.,TRBV19,.,TRBJ1-1,TGTGCCAGTAGGGAACAGGGATACACTGAAGCTTTCTTT,CASREQGYTEAFF
.,TRBV6-5,TRBD2,TRBJ2-1,TGTGCCAGCCGGACTAGCGGGAATTACAATGAGCAGTTCTTC,CASRTSGNYNEQFF
few,TRBV6-5,.,TRBJ1-1,TGTGCCAGCAGCGCATACAGGGACACTGAAGCTTTCTTT,CASSAYRDTEAFF
.,TRBV3-1/TRBV3-2,TRBD1,TRBJ2-3,TGTGCCAGCAGCCTCATCCCCGCGACAGGGGGCTTGGCAGATACGCAGTATTTT,CASSLIPATGGLADTQYF
.,TRBV3-1/TRBV3-2,TRBD1,TRBJ2-1,TGTGCCAGCAGCCTGGGGACAGGGATTTACAATGAGCAGTTCTTC,CASSLGTGIYNEQFF
.,TRBV28,.,TRBJ2-3,TGTGCCAGCAACCTTATATCACAGATCACAGATACGCAGTATTTT,CASNLISQITDTQYF
.,TRBV14,TRBD2,TRBJ2-5,TGTGCCAGCAGCCAAGAATGGCTAGCGGGAGTCGGAGAGACCCAGTACTTC,CASSQEWLAGVGETQYF
.,TRBV27,.,TRBJ2-6,TGTGCCAGCAGTTCCCAGGTCCCCTCTGGGGCCAACGTCCTGACTTTC,CASSSQVPSGANVLTF
.,TRBV9,TRBD2,TRBJ2-1,TGTGCCAGCAGCGTAGTGCCCAGAGCGGGAGCCCCCAATGAGCAGTTCTTC,CASSVVPRAGAPNEQFF
.,TRBV7-8,.,TRBJ1-5,TGTGCCAGCAGCTTCGGAGGGCCGAATCAGCCCCAGCATTTT,CASSFGGPNQPQHF
.,TRBV16,.,TRBJ1-5,TGTGCCAGCAGCCAATCGATGGCTCAGCCCCAGCATTTT,CASSQSMAQPQHF
.,TRBV10-3,TRBD2,TRBJ2-5,TGTGCCACCGGAACCGGGACTAGCGGGGAGACCCAGTACTTC,CATGTGTSGETQYF
.,TRBV21-1,.,TRBJ2-5,TGTGCCCCAGTGGGGGGAGCCGAGACCCAGTACTTC,CAPVGGAETQYF
.,TRBV30,TRBD1,TRBJ1-4,TGTGCCTGGAGTGTACGACAGGGGGAAAAACTGTTTTTT,CAWSVRQGEKLFF
few,TRBV11-3,TRBD2,TRBJ2-1,TGTGCCAGCAGCTTAGGGGGAGCGGGAGTCTACAATGAGCAGTTCTTC,CASSLGGAGVYNEQFF
.,TRBV30,TRBD1,TRBJ2-7,TGTGCCTGGGACCGGGACAGGGGGTTCGAGCAGTACTTC,CAWDRDRGFEQYF
.,TRBV7-2,TRBD1,TRBJ2-2,TGTGCCAGCAGCCCCCGGCAGGGGGACACCGGGGAGCTGTTTTTT,CASSPRQGDTGELFF
.,TRBV19,TRBD1,TRBJ1-1,TGTGCCAGTAGTATGGTGAGGACAGGTAGCACTGAAGCTTTCTTT,CASSMVRTGSTEAFF
.,TRBV2,TRBD1,TRBJ2-7,TGTGCCAGCAAAATGGGGACAGGGATCTACGAGCAGTACTTC,CASKMGTGIYEQYF
.,TRBV19,TRBD1,TRBJ2-6,TGTGCCAGAGGATACCGGGACAGAATCTCTGGGGCCAACGTCCTGACTTTC,CARGYRDRISGANVLTF
.,TRBV20-1,TRBD2,TRBJ2-7,TGCAGTGCTAGTTCGGCTAGCGGGTTTACGTACGAGCAGTACTTC,CSASSASGFTYEQYF
once,TRBV7-3,.,TRBJ2-7,TGTGCCAGCAGCTTAACTTCCAGGTCTTACGAGCAGTACTTC,CASSLTSRSYEQYF
.,TRBV2,.,TRBJ2-1,TGTGCGATCAGGGGACGATTGGGCAATGAGCAGTTCTTC,CAIRGRLGNEQFF
.,TRBV4-2,TRBD2,TRBJ2-5,TGTGCCAGCAGCCAAGTTGGGGCGGGAGGGCCAAGCCAGACCCAGTACTTC,CASSQVGAGGPSQTQYF